This entry lists 30 T cell receptor beta chains sequenced from one sample in a study of Ad26.COV2.S vaccination and SARS-CoV-2 variants. As for treatment: roughly 20 received Ad26.COV2.S at low or high dose, single or two shots; 5 received placebo; per-sample allocation not given. It was on day 63 after the first vaccine or placebo injection that samples were taken. Only in-frame clones appear in the TCRdb table, and some are missing; sequencing was by immunoSEQ multiplex PCR. This table has some 460,000 clones, 89% appearing once. The material was peripheral blood, obtained in a trial of Ad26.COV2.S vaccine versus placebo. The receptor source for this set is a person between 18 and 59 years old who received the Ad26.COV2.S COVID-19 vaccine or a placebo.

The genes are TRBV30 and TRBJ1-5, with 7 positions matching TRBD1. Germline V gives CDR1 GTSNPN, CDR2 SVGIG (reference sequence). V trimming: 2 bases; J trimming: 6 bases; junction bases outside the gene matches: 4. The CDR3 runs to 13 residues. The CDR3 DNA reads TGTGCCTGGAGTCCCCAGGGGGGTCAGCCCCAGCATTTT. It is translated as CAWSPQGGQPQHF.

This chain uses TRBV5-1 with TRBJ2-2; 8 positions agree with TRBD2. The CDR3 length is 17 residues. The trim removed 0 bases at V and 0 bases at J, leaving 4 bases unmatched. Germline lookup yields CDR1 SGHRS and CDR2 YFSETQ. This chain's CDR3 is CASSLVAGLANTGELFF. For the CDR3, the DNA is TGCGCCAGCAGCTTGGTGGCGGGACTAGCGAACACCGGGGAGCTGTTTTTT.

The chain combines TRBV5-1 with TRBJ1-2; no clear D gene. Deletions cut 3 bases from V and 7 bases from J, with 16 bases between. The CDR3 runs to 14 residues. Looked up from germline, CDR1 is SGHRS and CDR2 is YFSETQ. DNA of the CDR3: TGCGCCAGCAGCTCGGAGGTTCGGTATGCTGGCTACACCTTC. This gives the protein CASSSEVRYAGYTF.

The chain couples TRBV6-5 to TRBJ1-2; D not resolved. Looked up from germline, CDR1 is MNHEY and CDR2 is SVGAGI. V lost 3 bases, J lost 5 bases, and 19 bases lay in between. The CDR3 has 16 amino acids. CDR3 in amino acids: CASSYRPRAKNYGYTF. The CDR3 region has the DNA TGTGCCAGCAGTTATCGGCCCCGGGCTAAAAATTATGGCTACACCTTC.

In regard to this clone: This CDR3 is also generated by other DNA sequences in the sample. This chain connects TRBV18 to TRBJ2-1; 10 bases match TRBD2. Losses at the gene ends were 3 bases for V and 3 bases for J; bases not matched to a gene: 2. This CDR3 is 15 amino acids long. CDR1 is KGHSH, CDR2 LQKENI, per germline. In DNA form, the CDR3 reads TGTGCCAGCTCACCCAGGACTAGCGGCTACAATGAGCAGTTCTTC. Encoded protein: CASSPRTSGYNEQFF.

V and J are TRBV6-1 and TRBJ1-5; 10 bases fit TRBD1. V was pared by 3 bases and J by 4 bases, with 3 bases of the junction left unmatched. Looked up from germline, CDR1 is MNHNS and CDR2 is SASEGT. This CDR3 spans 15 amino acids. In nucleotides, the CDR3 is TGTGCCAGCAGTGATTGGACAGGGGGGAATCAGCCCCAGCATTTT. It yields the protein CASSDWTGGNQPQHF.

This chain links TRBV6-2 or TRBV6-3 with TRBJ1-5; D ambiguous. This CDR3 comprises 13 residues. CDR1 is MNHEY and CDR2 is SVGEGT in the germline V gene. V was clipped by 2 bases and J by 4 bases, with 6 bases between them. For the CDR3, the DNA is TGTGCCAGCAGTTACCGGGCGAATCAGCCCCAGCATTTT. This gives the protein CASSYRANQPQHF.

CDR3 DNA sequence: TGTGCCAGTCGGGGGGTGAACACTGAAGCTTTCTTT. Its protein product is CASRGVNTEAFF. J is TRBJ1-1 and V is TRBV19; TRBD1 might be the D (5 bases). V lost 8 bases and J 0 bases, leaving 7 bases between the germline ends. Germline V gene sequence: CDR1 LNHDA, CDR2 SQIVND (reference sequence). The CDR3 is 12 amino acids.

The chain recombines TRBV12-3 or TRBV12-4 with TRBJ1-6; maybe TRBD1 (6 bases). Deletions cut 6 bases from V and 7 bases from J, with 7 bases between. This CDR3 comprises 12 residues. The CDR3 region is CASRDSNSPLHF. In DNA form, the CDR3 reads TGTGCCAGCAGGGACAGCAATTCACCCCTCCACTTT.

V usage is TRBV29-1 and J usage is TRBJ2-7, with a tentative D call TRBD2 (7 bases). CDR1 SQVTM and CDR2 ANQGSEA come from the germline V gene. With 4 bases removed from V and 3 bases from J, the gap between germline ends came to 22 bases. The CDR3 sequence is 16 residues long. In DNA, the CDR3 is TGCAGCGTTGCAGGGGAGGGGGGGCAGCTTAGCTACGAGCAGTACTTC. It yields the protein CSVAGEGGQLSYEQYF.

The rearrangement joins TRBV3-1 (or the pseudogene TRBV3-2) to TRBJ1-2; 10 bases match TRBD1. Trimming removed 1 base from V and 7 bases from J; junction bases left unmatched: 6. The CDR3 consists of 15 residues. The germline CDR1 and CDR2 sequences are LGHDT and YNNKEL (reference sequence). CDR3 bases: TGTGCCAGCAGCCAAGGCCGGGGACAGGGGTGTGGCTACACCTTC. Encoded protein: CASSQGRGQGCGYTF.

V is TRBV5-1 and J is TRBJ1-1, with unresolved D. Trimming left V 4 bases short and J 4 bases short, with 14 bases between. The CDR3 is 14 amino acids. Germline CDR1 reads SGHRS; CDR2 reads YFSETQ. The DNA of the CDR3 is TGCGCCAGCAGCCAACTGCCGGAGACCACTGAAGCTTTCTTT. This codes for CASSQLPETTEAFF.

This rearrangement joins TRBV11-2 to TRBJ2-7, with TRBD1 matching over 8 bases. CDR1 and CDR2 (germline): SGHAT, FQNNGV. V lost 5 bases, J lost 3 bases, and 3 bases stayed unmatched. This CDR3 contains 13 residues. CDR3 in amino acids: CASSHDRGYEQYF. As DNA, the CDR3 is TGTGCCAGCAGCCATGACAGGGGCTACGAGCAGTACTTC.

The chain uses TRBV6-1 and TRBJ2-3; unclear D gene. Germline V gene sequence: CDR1 MNHNS, CDR2 SASEGT. V was pared by 1 base and J by 5 bases, with 7 bases between. The CDR3 extends over 13 amino acids. The CDR3, as DNA: TGTGCCAGCAGTGAAGGGATAGGAGATACGCAGTATTTT. This codes for CASSEGIGDTQYF.

The V and J genes are TRBV20-1 and TRBJ1-1; 7 bases agree with TRBD1. CDR3 size: 13 residues. V was pared by 3 bases and J by 6 bases, with 7 bases of the junction left unmatched. CDR1 is DFQATT, CDR2 SNEGSKA, per germline (reference sequence). In DNA, the CDR3 is TGCAGTGCTAGTGCGACAGGGCGGCCTGAAGCTTTCTTT. This translates into CSASATGRPEAFF.

The CDR3 protein is CASTGTATDTQYF. DNA of the CDR3: TGTGCCAGCACCGGGACAGCAACAGATACGCAGTATTTT. The genes are TRBV2 and TRBJ2-3; 7 positions match TRBD1. The CDR3 is made up of 13 amino acids. CDR1 and CDR2 from the germline V gene are SNHLY and FYNNEI. The V gene end was trimmed by 7 bases and the J gene end by 3 bases; junction bases not matched to a gene: 4.

This rearrangement joins TRBV9 to TRBJ1-2, with 9 nucleotides matching TRBD1. The ends lost 3 bases at V and 4 bases at J; junction bases unmatched: 4. The CDR3 sequence is 14 residues long. Germline V gene lookup returns CDR1 SGDLS and CDR2 YYNGEE. The CDR3 sequence: CASSGPTGGYGYTF. In DNA, the CDR3 is TGTGCCAGCAGCGGCCCGACAGGGGGCTATGGCTACACCTTC.

The rearrangement uses TRBV28 and TRBJ2-5; the match to TRBD2 covers 10 bases. Germline loops: CDR1 MDHEN, CDR2 SYDVKM. J gave up 0 bases and V 5 bases, and 6 bases lay outside the gene matches. This CDR3 contains 16 residues. In DNA, the CDR3 is TGTGCCAGCAGTGAAGGCGGGACTAGCGACCAAGAGACCCAGTACTTC. It encodes CASSEGGTSDQETQYF.

The chain couples TRBV2 to TRBJ1-1; a weak D match, TRBD1 (6 bases). CDR3 length: 15 amino acids. From germline, CDR1 is SNHLY and CDR2 FYNNEI. Trimming shortened V by 2 bases and J by 0 bases, and 10 bases separated the two germline ends. CDR3 DNA: TGTGCCAGCAGTGAACTAGACAGGTTGAACACTGAAGCTTTCTTT. This translates into CASSELDRLNTEAFF.

The chain combines TRBV28 with TRBJ2-1, with 8 nucleotides matching TRBD2. The junction had 5 bases not matched to a gene; V was cut back by 3 bases and J by 4 bases. Germline CDR1 and CDR2: MDHEN and SYDVKM. There are 15 residues in the CDR3. The CDR3 DNA reads TGTGCCAGCAGTTTGGGGACTAGGTCGTACAATGAGCAGTTCTTC. Amino acid sequence: CASSLGTRSYNEQFF.

This clone was counted between two and nine times. The genes are TRBV12-2 and TRBJ2-7. TRBV12-2 is classified as a pseudogene. This CDR3 is built from 14 residues. The CDR3, as DNA: TGTGCAAGTCGCTTAGGGGGTTGCGTCCACGAGCAGTACTTC. The encoded protein is CASRLGGCVHEQYF.

This clone was detected ten times or more. This chain connects TRBV19 to TRBJ2-1, with D uncertain. There are 13 residues in the CDR3. Looked up from germline, CDR1 is LNHDA and CDR2 is SQIVND (reference sequence). V was shortened by 6 bases and J by 8 bases, with 14 bases between the two germline ends. CDR3 amino acids: CASSRTVGYEQFF. CDR3 nucleotide sequence: TGTGCCAGTAGCCGGACGGTCGGCTATGAGCAGTTCTTC.

The chain links TRBV27 to TRBJ2-6; D may be TRBD1 or TRBD2 (5 bases each). The V end was cut by 1 base, the J end by 4 bases, with 14 bases between. Germline V gene lookup returns CDR1 MNHEY and CDR2 SMNVEV (reference sequence). The CDR3 loop spans 17 amino acids. The CDR3 nucleotides are TGTGCCAGCAGTTTATTACCCCTCGGGGCCGGGGCCAACGTCCTGACTTTC. Translating gives CASSLLPLGAGANVLTF.

In this sample, this clone turned up once. The rearrangement joins TRBV27 to TRBJ1-2, with TRBD1 matching 8 bases. This CDR3 comprises 15 residues. Germline V lookup: CDR1 MNHEY, CDR2 SMNVEV (reference sequence). V lost 6 bases, J lost 3 bases, and 9 bases stayed unmatched. CDR3 coding DNA: TGTGCCAGCAGGCCGACAGGGGTCGGTTACTATGGCTACACCTTC. It encodes CASRPTGVGYYGYTF.

This rearrangement joins TRBV29-1 to TRBJ2-1; a possible D gene is TRBD1 (5 bases). V gave up 4 bases and J gave up 0 bases, with 16 bases separating them. This CDR3 spans 16 amino acids. In germline, CDR1 is SQVTM, CDR2 ANQGSEA. The CDR3 sequence: CSVVRAGQSSYNEQFF. The CDR3 nucleotides read TGCAGCGTTGTTCGGGCAGGACAAAGCTCCTACAATGAGCAGTTCTTC.

This chain joins TRBV6-5 and TRBJ1-2; possibly TRBD1 for D (6 bases). Germline loops: CDR1 MNHEY, CDR2 SVGAGI. The CDR3 is made up of 13 amino acids. Trimming pared 7 bases from V and 6 bases from J, leaving 15 bases between. CDR3 DNA: TGTGCCAGCATACCAGGACAGTGGAATGGCTACACCTTC. It codes for CASIPGQWNGYTF.

This chain links TRBV30 with TRBJ2-1; 9 positions agree with TRBD1. The junction had 5 bases not matched to a gene; V was cut back by 5 bases and J by 0 bases. Germline V CDR1 and CDR2: GTSNPN, SVGIG (reference sequence). This CDR3 comprises 15 residues. The DNA for the CDR3 is TGTGCCTGGGGGACGGGACAGGGCTCCTACAATGAGCAGTTCTTC. Translation gives CAWGTGQGSYNEQFF.

A remark on this clone: Distinct nucleotide sequences in the sample also encode this CDR3. The rearrangement uses TRBV20-1 and TRBJ1-2; no definite D call. This CDR3 contains 11 residues. V was pared by 1 base and J by 3 bases, with 3 bases between. CDR1 is DFQATT and CDR2 is SNEGSKA in the germline V gene (reference sequence). In DNA form, the CDR3 reads TGCAGTGCTAGAGGGGACTATGGCTACACCTTC. This codes for CSARGDYGYTF.

V and J are TRBV5-1 and TRBJ1-1; D uncertain. The CDR3 contains 14 residues. The V end lost 4 bases, the J end lost 1 base, and 11 bases lay between the germline ends. Germline loops: CDR1 SGHRS, CDR2 YFSETQ. CDR3 sequence (DNA): TGCGCCAGCAGCCCCACCCCTACGAACACTGAAGCTTTCTTT. Translation gives CASSPTPTNTEAFF.

This sequence joins TRBV20-1 and TRBJ1-1, with 11 bases fitting TRBD1. This CDR3 comprises 13 residues. Germline CDR1 reads DFQATT; CDR2 reads SNEGSKA (reference sequence). The V segment lost 3 bases and the J segment 6 bases; nucleotides outside the gene matches: 3. The CDR3 bases are TGCAGTGCTAGTCCGGGACAGGGGGCTGAAGCTTTCTTT. Translated, it gives CSASPGQGAEAFF.